This entry concerns a single T cell receptor beta chain. Its antigen is undetermined. Losses at the gene ends were 5 bases for V and 7 bases for J; bases not matched to a gene: 9. In germline, CDR1 is SGHVS, CDR2 FNYEAQ. The CDR3 consists of 16 residues. The data were obtained in a study of T cell responses to AZD1222 COVID-19 vaccine. General observations from the study: Just a handful of AZD1222 recipients tested seropositive at baseline.

The table came from immunoSEQ multiplex PCR; TCRdb's copy has only in-frame clones and leaves some out. Found here are over 150,000 clones, approximately 90% of them singletons; the top ten hold less than 1.6%. The sequence came from an adult in good health. This material consisted of peripheral blood, taken on day 0 of AZD1222 vaccination. The chain recombines TRBV7-6 with TRBJ1-6, with 9 bases aligning to TRBD1. CDR3 sequence (DNA): TGTGCCAGCAGCCTGGGACAGGGAGGAGGAAATTCACCCCTCCACTTT. It yields the protein CASSLGQGGGNSPLHF.